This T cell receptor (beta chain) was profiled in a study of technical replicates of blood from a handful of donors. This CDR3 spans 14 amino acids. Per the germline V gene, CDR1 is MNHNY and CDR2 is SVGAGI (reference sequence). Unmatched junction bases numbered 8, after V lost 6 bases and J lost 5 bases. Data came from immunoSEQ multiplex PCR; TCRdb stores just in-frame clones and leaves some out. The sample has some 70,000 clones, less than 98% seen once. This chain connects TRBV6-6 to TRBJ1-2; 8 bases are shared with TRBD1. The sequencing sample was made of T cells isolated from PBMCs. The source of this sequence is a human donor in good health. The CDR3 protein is CASRPGGWGYGYTF. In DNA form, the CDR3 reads TGTGCCAGCAGACCAGGGGGCTGGGGGTATGGCTACACCTTC.